This T cell receptor beta chain was captured in a study of blood T cell repertoires in COVID-19. The length of the CDR3 is 14 residues. Trimming took 5 bases from V and 6 from J; bases not matched to a gene: 8. Germline loops: CDR1 MDHEN, CDR2 SYDVKM. Libraries were prepared by immunoSEQ multiplex PCR; TCRdb keeps only in-frame clonotypes and omits some of them. This table has 150,000 to 200,000 clones, more than 80% appearing once. This TCR was recovered from a middle-aged woman with COVID-19, enrolled during active disease. The source material was peripheral blood. This chain links TRBV28 with TRBJ2-7, with 9 bases matching TRBD2. CDR3 loop: CASSLSGSRREQYF. The CDR3 nucleotides read TGTGCCAGCAGTCTTAGCGGGAGTCGGCGCGAGCAGTACTTC.